This record looks at one T cell receptor beta chain sequence and its context. The antigen is undetermined. The CDR3 consists of 11 residues. V was trimmed by 6 bases and J by 7 bases, leaving 10 bases between them. Germline V lookup: CDR1 MDHEN, CDR2 SYDVKM. The data derive from a study of shared clonotypes between healthy human individuals. Study-wide context: Every donor yielded three CD4 naive, three CD4 memory, two CD8 naive and one CD8 memory plate. General observations from the study: Lower generation probabilities were found for non-shared clonotypes than for those shared by all four donors.

The deep-level immunoSEQ assay was used. Original analysis: Filtering differed because ImmunoSEQ produced junction-only sequences that carried no quality scores. Here immunoSEQ multiplex PCR was the method, and the copy in TCRdb shows in-frame clones only, minus some. The V and J calls and clone size come from that table; D and trimming were worked out from the DNA. The table lists around 2.5 million clones, under 95% of them singletons. The TCR was taken from a young man in good health. Some clones in this sample may be carry-over from other donors' samples. The chain has TRBV28 and TRBJ2-7; possibly TRBD1 or TRBD2 for D (5 bases each). What was sequenced was naive CD4+ T cells from PBMCs. Noted subset: CD45RA+ positively selected. This CDR3 is CASRQDWEQYF. In DNA, the CDR3 is TGTGCCAGCAGACAGGACTGGGAGCAGTACTTC.